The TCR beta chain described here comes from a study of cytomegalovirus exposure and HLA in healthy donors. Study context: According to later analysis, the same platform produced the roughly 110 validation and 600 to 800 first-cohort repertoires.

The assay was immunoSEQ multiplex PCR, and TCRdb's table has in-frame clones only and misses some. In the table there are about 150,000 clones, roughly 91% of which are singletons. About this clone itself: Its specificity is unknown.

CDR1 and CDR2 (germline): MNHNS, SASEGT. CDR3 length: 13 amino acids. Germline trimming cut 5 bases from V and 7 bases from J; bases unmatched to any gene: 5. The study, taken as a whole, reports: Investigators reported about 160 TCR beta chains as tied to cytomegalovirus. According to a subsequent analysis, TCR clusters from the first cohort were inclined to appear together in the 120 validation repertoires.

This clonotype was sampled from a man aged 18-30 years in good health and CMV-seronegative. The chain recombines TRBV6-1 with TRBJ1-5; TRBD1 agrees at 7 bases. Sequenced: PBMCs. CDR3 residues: CASSTDREQPQHF. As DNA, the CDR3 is TGTGCCAGCAGTACCGACAGGGAGCAGCCCCAGCATTTT.